The T cell receptor (beta chain) described here comes from a study of vaccination effects on CD4 cells after COVID-19. Study-level findings and limits: No early post-infection timepoints were available in the study, which also included few convalescent patients.

Prior to sequencing, the ViraFEST assay stimulated PBMC with viral peptide pools, which expanded the antigen-specific CD4+ T cells. The authors isolated CD4+ T cells after ten to eleven days of culture. On this clone itself: The antigen is undetermined.

This CDR3 is built from 15 residues. V lost 2 bases to trimming and J lost 4 bases; unmatched junction nucleotides: 7. The germline V gene has CDR1 MGHDK and CDR2 SYGVNS. The protocol was immunoSEQ multiplex PCR, while the TCRdb copy is restricted to in-frame clones and leaves out a portion. The repertoire holds 70,000 to 95,000 clones, with about 74% as singletons. Sequencing was performed on CD4+ T cells from PBMCs cultured with HCoV-229E spike peptides, taken before COVID-19 vaccination. This TCR derives from a human donor who received a COVID-19 vaccine. The chain recombines TRBV25-1 with TRBJ1-2; TRBD1 aligns across 7 bases. The CDR3 region has the DNA TGTGCCAGCAGTGAAAACAGGGGTGTAGGCTATGGCTACACCTTC. It encodes CASSENRGVGYGYTF.